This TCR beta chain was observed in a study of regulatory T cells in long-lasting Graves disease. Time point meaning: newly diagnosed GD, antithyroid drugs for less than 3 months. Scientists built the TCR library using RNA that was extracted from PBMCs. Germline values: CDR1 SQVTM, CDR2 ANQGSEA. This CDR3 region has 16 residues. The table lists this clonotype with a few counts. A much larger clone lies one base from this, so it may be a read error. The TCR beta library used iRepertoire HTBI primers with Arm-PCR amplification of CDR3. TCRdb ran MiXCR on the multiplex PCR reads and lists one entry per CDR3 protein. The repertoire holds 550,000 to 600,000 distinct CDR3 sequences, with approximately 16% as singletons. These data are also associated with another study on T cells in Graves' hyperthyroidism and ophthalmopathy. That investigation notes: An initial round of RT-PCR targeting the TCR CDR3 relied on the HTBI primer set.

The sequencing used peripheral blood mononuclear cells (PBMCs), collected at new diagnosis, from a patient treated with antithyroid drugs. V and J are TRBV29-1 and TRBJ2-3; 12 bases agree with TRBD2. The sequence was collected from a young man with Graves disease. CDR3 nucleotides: TGCAGCGTTGAAGAACCGGGACTAGCGGGCACAGGTACGCAGTATTTT. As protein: CSVEEPGLAGTGTQYF.